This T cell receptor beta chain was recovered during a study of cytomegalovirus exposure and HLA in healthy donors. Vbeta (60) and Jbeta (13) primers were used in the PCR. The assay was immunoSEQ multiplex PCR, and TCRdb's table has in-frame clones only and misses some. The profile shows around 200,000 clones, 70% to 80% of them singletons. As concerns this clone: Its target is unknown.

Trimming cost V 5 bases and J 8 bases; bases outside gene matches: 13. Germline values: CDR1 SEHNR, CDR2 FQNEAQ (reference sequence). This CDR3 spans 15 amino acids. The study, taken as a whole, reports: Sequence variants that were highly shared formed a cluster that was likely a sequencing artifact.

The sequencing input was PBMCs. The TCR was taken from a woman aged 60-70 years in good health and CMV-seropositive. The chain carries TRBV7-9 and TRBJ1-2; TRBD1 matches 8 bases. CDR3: CASSPRTDRVSGYTF. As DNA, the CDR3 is TGTGCCAGCAGCCCTAGGACGGACAGGGTGAGCGGCTACACCTTC.